This TCR beta chain was captured in a study of memory B cells and T cells in multiple sclerosis. Study-level results: Clone-set sizes differed between compartments, so shared clonotype counts needed normalization.

The length of the CDR3 is 14 residues. Germline lookup yields CDR1 SGDLS and CDR2 YYNGEE. The V gene lost 0 bases and the J gene lost 2 bases, with 8 bases spanning the gap. On this clone: Its antigen is still unknown.

Generated by immunoSEQ multiplex PCR, the TCRdb table keeps only in-frame clones and is missing some. The repertoire holds roughly 30,000 clones, roughly 86% seen once, with 2.7% in the top ten. After stimulus-free culture, autoproliferating CFSE-dim and non-proliferating CFSE-high T cells were sequenced separately. Replicate wells were pooled after less than eight days of stimulus-free culture of around 54 million CFSE-labeled PBMCs. Without exogenous stimuli, around 0.5 uM CFSE-labeled PBMCs were cultured serum-free. Sequenced material: PBMCs from blood kept in culture. The TCR was taken from a human donor with multiple sclerosis. The chain links TRBV9 to TRBJ1-1, with D hard to call. The DNA of the CDR3 is TGTGCCAGCAGCGTAGGGCTTTCAAACACTGAAGCTTTCTTT. Its translation is CASSVGLSNTEAFF.